The sequence of this TCR beta chain was determined in a study of shared clonotypes between healthy human individuals. Study-level results: Blood was the only sampled material, and tissue repertoires likely differ. Generation probabilities of non-shared clonotypes were lower (relative to those shared by all four donors).

Profiling relied on immunoSEQ multiplex PCR, and the TCRdb table lists in-frame clones only, not all of them. The sample records some 680,000 clones, about three quarters being singletons. For this clone: Its antigen remains unknown.

The receptor comes from a woman aged 25-40 years in good health. The specimen was memory CD4+ T cells sorted from blood. Regarding subset: CD45RA-negative fraction.

For the CDR3, the DNA is TGTGCCAGCAGTTCTATAGGCTCCGGGGGAGTGCAGACCCAGTACTTC. Amino acids: CASSSIGSGGVQTQYF. V and J are TRBV28 and TRBJ2-5; TRBD2 might be the D (6 bases). Trimming took 4 bases from V and 6 from J, leaving 21 bases between them. The germline CDR1 and CDR2 sequences are MDHEN and SYDVKM. The CDR3 is 16 residues long. Full variable domain (remainder filled in from reference TRBV28 and TRBJ2-5): DVKVTQSSRYLVKRTGEKVFLECVQDMDHENMFWYRQDPGLGLRLIYFSYDVKMKEKGDIPEGYSVSREKKERFSLILESASTNQTSMYLCASSSIGSGGVQTQYFGPGTRLLVL.